The clone carrying this TCR beta chain was picked up many times. One end of the junction fails to match germline, which may point to a read error. TCRdb passed the 5' RACE reads through MiXCR, listing each CDR3 protein once. The profile shows hundreds of thousands of distinct CDR3 sequences, 8.6% of them singletons. Germline CDR1 is LGHNA and CDR2 is YSLEER. The CDR3 runs to 13 residues. These data come from a study of identical twins. Healthy Caucasian donors formed the entire cohort. The same specimen was also included in a second study, on yellow fever vaccine responses in identical twins.

Sample: PBMCs. The clonotype originates from a woman younger than 30 in good health. This sequence joins TRBV4-3 and TRBJ2-1; tentative D call: TRBD2 (5 bases). The CDR3 DNA is TGTGCCAGCAGCCAAGGACTTTACAATGAGCAGTTCTTC. Translated, it gives CASSQGLYNEQFF.